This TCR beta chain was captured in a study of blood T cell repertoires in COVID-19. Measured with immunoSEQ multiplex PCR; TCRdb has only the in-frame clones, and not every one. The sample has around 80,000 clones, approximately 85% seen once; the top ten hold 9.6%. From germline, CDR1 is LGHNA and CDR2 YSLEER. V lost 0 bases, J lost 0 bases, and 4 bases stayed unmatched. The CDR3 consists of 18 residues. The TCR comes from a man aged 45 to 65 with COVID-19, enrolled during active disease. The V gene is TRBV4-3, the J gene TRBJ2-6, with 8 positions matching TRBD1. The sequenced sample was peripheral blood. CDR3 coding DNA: TGCGCCAGCAGCCAAGACGGGGACAGGTCCTCTGGGGCCAACGTCCTGACTTTC. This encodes CASSQDGDRSSGANVLTF.